The rows below give T cell receptor beta chains drawn from one sample of a study of blood T cell repertoires in COVID-19. Sequencing was performed with immunoSEQ multiplex PCR; in TCRdb, only in-frame clones are kept and a portion is missing. The data show about 80,000 clones, roughly 87% seen once. Material: peripheral blood. Every receptor here comes from an older man with acute or convalescent COVID-19. Each CDR3 is given with its conserved first and last residue. The D gene is left open where the match is weak. Clone size, where shown, is once, few, many, or a class for clones that have expanded.

V gene: TRBV19
D gene: TRBD1
J gene: TRBJ1-1
clone size: NA
CDR3 DNA: TGTGCCAGTAGTATAAATCGCCGGGACAGTGAAGCTTTCTTT
CDR3 protein: CASSINRRDSEAFF

V gene: TRBV12-3/TRBV12-4
D gene: NA
J gene: TRBJ2-7
clone size: few
CDR3 DNA: TGTGCCAGCAGTTTATACTACGCGGGCGAGCAGTACTTC
CDR3 protein: CASSLYYAGEQYF

V gene: TRBV11-1
D gene: TRBD2
J gene: TRBJ2-3
clone size: NA
CDR3 DNA: TGTGCCAGCAGCTTCTGGGAGGGCGCAGATACGCAGTATTTT
CDR3 protein: CASSFWEGADTQYF

V gene: TRBV5-4
D gene: NA
J gene: TRBJ2-5
clone size: once
CDR3 DNA: TGTGCCAGCAGCTTGGAAATTGGTCCAGTGGAGACCCAGTACTTC
CDR3 protein: CASSLEIGPVETQYF

V gene: TRBV2
D gene: NA
J gene: TRBJ2-7
clone size: NA
CDR3 DNA: TGTGCCAGCAGTGAATCGGGTTCCCTGGGCTACGAGCAGTACTTC
CDR3 protein: CASSESGSLGYEQYF

V gene: TRBV3-1/TRBV3-2
D gene: NA
J gene: TRBJ1-1
clone size: NA
CDR3 DNA: TGTGCCAGCAGCCGGCAGGGTGCCACTGAAGCTTTCTTT
CDR3 protein: CASSRQGATEAFF

V gene: TRBV5-4
D gene: TRBD1
J gene: TRBJ1-1
clone size: once
CDR3 DNA: TGTGCCAGCAGCACAACCAGTAACGTGAACAGAGACAGGGGAACTGAAGCTTTCTTT
CDR3 protein: CASSTTSNVNRDRGTEAFF

V gene: TRBV7-6
D gene: NA
J gene: TRBJ2-5
clone size: NA
CDR3 DNA: TGTGCCAGCAGCTTTGCTCTGCGGGGTGGGGAGACCCAGTACTTC
CDR3 protein: CASSFALRGGETQYF

V gene: TRBV6-5
D gene: NA
J gene: TRBJ1-1
clone size: NA
CDR3 DNA: TGTGCCAGCAGTTACCAGGGCGGCACTGAAGCTTTCTTT
CDR3 protein: CASSYQGGTEAFF

V gene: TRBV27
D gene: NA
J gene: TRBJ1-2
clone size: NA
CDR3 DNA: TGTGCCAGCTCACTAGGGGGAGATGGCTACACCTTC
CDR3 protein: CASSLGGDGYTF

V gene: TRBV18
D gene: NA
J gene: TRBJ1-2
clone size: NA
CDR3 DNA: TGTGCCAGCTCACCAGGCGGCGGCGGGGTAGGCTATGGCTACACCTTC
CDR3 protein: CASSPGGGGVGYGYTF

V gene: TRBV6-6
D gene: NA
J gene: TRBJ2-7
clone size: NA
CDR3 DNA: TGTGCCACCCGTCCCGCCGGAGGGGTCTCCGAGCAGTACTTC
CDR3 protein: CATRPAGGVSEQYF

V gene: TRBV7-9
D gene: TRBD1
J gene: TRBJ2-2
clone size: NA
CDR3 DNA: TGTGCCAGCAGCTTACTTCGGGACAGAAACACCGGGGAGCTGTTTTTT
CDR3 protein: CASSLLRDRNTGELFF

V gene: TRBV11-3
D gene: NA
J gene: TRBJ2-7
clone size: NA
CDR3 DNA: TGTGCCAGCAGCCTCGGACAAGACTCCTACGAGCAGTACTTC
CDR3 protein: CASSLGQDSYEQYF

V gene: TRBV5-6
D gene: NA
J gene: TRBJ1-5
clone size: NA
CDR3 DNA: TGTGCCAGCAGCTTGGCAGGGGTGCAGCCCCAGCATTTT
CDR3 protein: CASSLAGVQPQHF

V gene: TRBV11-2
D gene: TRBD1
J gene: TRBJ2-7
clone size: NA
CDR3 DNA: TGTGCCAGCAGGGACAGGGGGCGCGGGGGTTACGAGCAGTACTTC
CDR3 protein: CASRDRGRGGYEQYF

V gene: TRBV10-1
D gene: TRBD1
J gene: TRBJ2-7
clone size: NA
CDR3 DNA: TGCGCCAGCAGTTCGGGACAGGTTAGCGAGCAGTACTTC
CDR3 protein: CASSSGQVSEQYF

V gene: TRBV14
D gene: NA
J gene: TRBJ1-6
clone size: NA
CDR3 DNA: TGTGCCAGCAGCCAAAGCATGTCCTCACCCCTCCACTTT
CDR3 protein: CASSQSMSSPLHF

V gene: TRBV5-1
D gene: TRBD1
J gene: TRBJ1-1
clone size: NA
CDR3 DNA: TGCGCCAGCAGCCTCGACAGGGGGGCTGAAGCTTTCTTT
CDR3 protein: CASSLDRGAEAFF

V gene: TRBV9
D gene: TRBD1
J gene: TRBJ2-1
clone size: NA
CDR3 DNA: TGTGCCAGCAGCCTCGGACAGGGATCCCACAATGAGCAGTTCTTC
CDR3 protein: CASSLGQGSHNEQFF

V gene: TRBV3-1/TRBV3-2
D gene: NA
J gene: TRBJ2-3
clone size: few
CDR3 DNA: TGTGCCAGCAGCCAAGCGGGGGGCACAGATACGCAGTATTTT
CDR3 protein: CASSQAGGTDTQYF

V gene: TRBV19
D gene: NA
J gene: TRBJ2-1
clone size: NA
CDR3 DNA: TGTGCCAGTAGTATCGAGGGATTCCCCTACAATGAGCAGTTCTTC
CDR3 protein: CASSIEGFPYNEQFF

V gene: TRBV30
D gene: NA
J gene: TRBJ1-1
clone size: NA
CDR3 DNA: TGTGCCTTAGACAGACAGAACACTGAAGCTTTCTTT
CDR3 protein: CALDRQNTEAFF

V gene: TRBV6-6
D gene: TRBD1
J gene: TRBJ1-1
clone size: few
CDR3 DNA: TGTGCCAGCACCCAATCCGGGACAGGGAACACTGAAGCTTTCTTT
CDR3 protein: CASTQSGTGNTEAFF

V gene: TRBV5-5
D gene: NA
J gene: TRBJ1-5
clone size: few
CDR3 DNA: TGTGCCAGCAGCCAACAAATTCTTAGCAATCAGCCCCAGCATTTT
CDR3 protein: CASSQQILSNQPQHF

V gene: TRBV3-1/TRBV3-2
D gene: TRBD1
J gene: TRBJ2-7
clone size: NA
CDR3 DNA: TGTGCCAGCAGCCATAACAGGGGCGCCTACGAGCAGTACTTC
CDR3 protein: CASSHNRGAYEQYF

V gene: TRBV7-8
D gene: TRBD1
J gene: TRBJ1-1
clone size: NA
CDR3 DNA: TGTGCCAGCAGCGAACGACAGGGAGGCACTGAAGCTTTCTTT
CDR3 protein: CASSERQGGTEAFF

V gene: TRBV2
D gene: NA
J gene: TRBJ1-1
clone size: NA
CDR3 DNA: TGTGCCAGCAGTGAACGTAGAGGGAACACTGAAGCTTTCTTT
CDR3 protein: CASSERRGNTEAFF

V gene: TRBV5-1
D gene: TRBD2
J gene: TRBJ2-2
clone size: NA
CDR3 DNA: TGCGCCAGCAGCTTCCGCGGGGGGGACGCCGGGGAGCTGTTTTTT
CDR3 protein: CASSFRGGDAGELFF

V gene: TRBV7-9
D gene: NA
J gene: TRBJ1-3
clone size: once
CDR3 DNA: TGTGCCAGCAGCGATGAGGTGTACTCTGGAAACACCATATATTTT
CDR3 protein: CASSDEVYSGNTIYF

V gene: TRBV2
D gene: NA
J gene: TRBJ1-1
clone size: once
CDR3 DNA: TGTGCCAGCAGGAGGCAGTCGAACACTGAAGCTTTCTTT
CDR3 protein: CASRRQSNTEAFF

V gene: TRBV10-2
D gene: NA
J gene: TRBJ2-7
clone size: few
CDR3 DNA: TGCGCCAGCCTCGGGACACGCGACTTGTTCGGGCCCTACGAGCAGTACTTC
CDR3 protein: CASLGTRDLFGPYEQYF

V gene: TRBV6-5
D gene: TRBD1
J gene: TRBJ1-3
clone size: NA
CDR3 DNA: TGTGCCAGCAGTTACTCGACAGGGAGCTCTGGAAACACCATATATTTT
CDR3 protein: CASSYSTGSSGNTIYF

V gene: TRBV21-1
D gene: NA
J gene: TRBJ2-6
clone size: NA
CDR3 DNA: TGTGCCAGCAGCAAAGTAGTCAAGGGGTCTGGGGCCAACGTCCTGACTTTC
CDR3 protein: CASSKVVKGSGANVLTF

V gene: TRBV30
D gene: NA
J gene: TRBJ1-1
clone size: NA
CDR3 DNA: TGTGCCGCCAACAGGGTGGTGAACACTGAAGCTTTCTTT
CDR3 protein: CAANRVVNTEAFF

V gene: TRBV5-6
D gene: TRBD1
J gene: TRBJ2-7
clone size: NA
CDR3 DNA: TGTGCCAGCACCTTGGGACAGGGATCCTACGAGCAGTACTTC
CDR3 protein: CASTLGQGSYEQYF

V gene: TRBV10-3
D gene: NA
J gene: TRBJ2-3
clone size: few
CDR3 DNA: TGTGCCATCAGTGAGGGCCTGCAGGGAAGCACAGATACGCAGTATTTT
CDR3 protein: CAISEGLQGSTDTQYF

V gene: TRBV10-3
D gene: TRBD1
J gene: TRBJ1-6
clone size: NA
CDR3 DNA: TGTGCCATCAGTCTCCGAACAGGGGAAGATTCACCCCTCCACTTT
CDR3 protein: CAISLRTGEDSPLHF

V gene: TRBV9
D gene: NA
J gene: TRBJ2-5
clone size: NA
CDR3 DNA: TGTGCCAGCAGCCCCATGAGAGGAGAGACCCAGTACTTC
CDR3 protein: CASSPMRGETQYF

V gene: TRBV7-3
D gene: TRBD1
J gene: TRBJ2-7
clone size: once
CDR3 DNA: TGTGCCAGCAGCTTGGGGACAGGATCCTACGAGCAGTACTTC
CDR3 protein: CASSLGTGSYEQYF

V gene: TRBV11-2
D gene: TRBD2
J gene: TRBJ2-7
clone size: NA
CDR3 DNA: TGTGCCAGCAGCTTAGGCGGGGGGGCCATCTCCGAGCAGTACTTC
CDR3 protein: CASSLGGGAISEQYF

V gene: TRBV6-5
D gene: NA
J gene: TRBJ1-1
clone size: NA
CDR3 DNA: TGTGCCAGCAGGCGCGGGAGTGGGCCCACTGAAGCTTTCTTT
CDR3 protein: CASRRGSGPTEAFF

V gene: TRBV23-1
D gene: TRBD1
J gene: TRBJ2-6
clone size: NA
CDR3 DNA: TGCGCCAGCAGTCAACTCCGGGACAGGAACCTCTCTGGGGCCAACGTCCTGACTTTC
CDR3 protein: CASSQLRDRNLSGANVLTF

V gene: TRBV4-1
D gene: NA
J gene: TRBJ1-5
clone size: NA
CDR3 DNA: TGCGCCAGCAGCCAAGATCCCGGACAAGGGGTCATTTATAGCAATCAGCCCCAGCATTTT
CDR3 protein: CASSQDPGQGVIYSNQPQHF

V gene: TRBV2
D gene: NA
J gene: TRBJ1-3
clone size: NA
CDR3 DNA: TGTGCCAGCAGTAGGGGCTCTGGAAACACCATATATTTT
CDR3 protein: CASSRGSGNTIYF

V gene: TRBV5-4
D gene: TRBD1
J gene: TRBJ1-1
clone size: NA
CDR3 DNA: TGTGCCAGCAGCTTAGGCGGGACAGTCACTGAAGCTTTCTTT
CDR3 protein: CASSLGGTVTEAFF

V gene: TRBV19
D gene: NA
J gene: TRBJ1-2
clone size: NA
CDR3 DNA: TGTGCCAGTAGTCAGGGACTTATGAGGGGCTACACCTTC
CDR3 protein: CASSQGLMRGYTF

V gene: TRBV9
D gene: NA
J gene: TRBJ2-7
clone size: NA
CDR3 DNA: TGTGCCAGCAGCGTAGGGGCGGGGAAGCAGTACTTC
CDR3 protein: CASSVGAGKQYF

V gene: TRBV7-2
D gene: NA
J gene: TRBJ1-5
clone size: once
CDR3 DNA: TGTGCCAGCAGTCGCGAGGGCGGGTACAATCAGCCCCAGCATTTT
CDR3 protein: CASSREGGYNQPQHF

V gene: TRBV7-9
D gene: TRBD2
J gene: TRBJ2-1
clone size: NA
CDR3 DNA: TGTGCCAGCAGCCCCATGGGACTAGGAAGCTCCTACAATGAGCAGTTCTTC
CDR3 protein: CASSPMGLGSSYNEQFF

V gene: TRBV7-3
D gene: TRBD2
J gene: TRBJ2-5
clone size: NA
CDR3 DNA: TGTGCCAGCAGCTTAATAGCGGGGGCGCAAGAGACCCAGTACTTC
CDR3 protein: CASSLIAGAQETQYF